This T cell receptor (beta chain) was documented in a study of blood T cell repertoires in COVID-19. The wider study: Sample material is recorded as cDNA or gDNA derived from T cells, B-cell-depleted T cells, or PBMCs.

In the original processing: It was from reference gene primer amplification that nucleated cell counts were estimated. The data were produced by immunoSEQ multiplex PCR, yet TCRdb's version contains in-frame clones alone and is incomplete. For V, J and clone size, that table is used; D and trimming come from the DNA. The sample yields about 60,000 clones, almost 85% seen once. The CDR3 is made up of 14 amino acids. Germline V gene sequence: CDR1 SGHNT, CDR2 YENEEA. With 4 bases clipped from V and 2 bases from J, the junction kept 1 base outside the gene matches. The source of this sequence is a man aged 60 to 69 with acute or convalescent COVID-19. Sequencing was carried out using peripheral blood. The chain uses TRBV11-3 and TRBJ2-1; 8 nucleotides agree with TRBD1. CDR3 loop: CASSSGGAYNEQFF. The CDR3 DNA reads TGTGCCAGCAGCTCAGGGGGCGCCTACAATGAGCAGTTCTTC.